The 30 T cell receptor beta chains presented below share a single source sample, sequenced in a study of T-cell memory formation after mild COVID-19. TCRdb reprocessed the 5' RACE reads with MiXCR, giving one entry per CDR3 protein. The table records 250,000 to 300,000 distinct CDR3 sequences, roughly 15% of them present only once. Sample: PBMCs or a T cell subset sorted from them (not recorded which). These receptors were collected from a man between 18 and 35 years old who had mild COVID-19 (a few samples of this study predate the infection). Cell type and time point are not known.

This clonotype was observed a handful of times. CDR3 in amino acids: CASSLTGEPEAFF. The DNA of the CDR3 is TGTGCCAGCAGTTTGACGGGGGAGCCTGAAGCTTTCTTT. The chain recombines TRBV12-3 or TRBV12-4 with TRBJ1-1; D is possibly TRBD1 (5 bases). Trimming took off 3 bases at V and 6 bases at J, with 11 bases between the two ends. This CDR3 is built from 13 residues.

In this sample, this clonotype turned up a few times. The chain links TRBV12-3 or TRBV12-4 to TRBJ2-5; 7 bases agree with TRBD2. The V gene end was trimmed by 6 bases and the J gene end by 4 bases; junction bases not matched to a gene: 8. This CDR3 is built from 14 residues. In DNA, the CDR3 is TGTGCCAGCAGGGTCGGCGGGGGTAGAGAGACCCAGTACTTC. As protein: CASRVGGGRETQYF.

This chain uses TRBV5-1 with TRBJ2-3; 8 bases align to TRBD1. Germline CDR1 SGHRS, CDR2 YFSETQ. The CDR3 has 16 residues. After removal of 2 bases from V and 8 bases from J, the junction contained 13 bases not matched to a gene. As DNA, the CDR3 is TGCGCCAGCAGCTTACTTAGGACAGGGATCTTCAGTACGCAGTATTTT. It specifies CASSLLRTGIFSTQYF.

The chain couples TRBV7-2 to TRBJ1-2; a possible D gene is TRBD1 (6 bases). Germline CDR1 SGHTA, CDR2 FQGNSA. V was clipped by 5 bases and J by 2 bases, with 15 bases between them. This CDR3 has 15 residues. CDR3 nucleotide sequence: TGTGCCAGCAGCCCTTTGGCAGGGGCGAACTATGGCTACACCTTC. Translated: CASSPLAGANYGYTF. Together with reference TRBV7-2 and TRBJ1-2, the CDR3 gives the full variable domain: GAGVSQSPSNKVTEKGKDVELRCDPISGHTALYWYRQSLGQGLEFLIYFQGNSAPDKSGLPSDRFSAERTGGSVSTLTIQRTQQEDSAVYLCASSPLAGANYGYTFGSGTRLTVV.

This chain links TRBV7-9 with TRBJ2-3, with 8 nucleotides matching TRBD2. Germline loops: CDR1 SEHNR, CDR2 FQNEAQ (reference sequence). The ends lost 5 bases at V and 5 bases at J; junction bases unmatched: 15. The CDR3 has 17 residues. The CDR3 coding sequence is TGTGCCAGCAGCCAAACCGGGGGGGGCCCCTCCGAAGATACGCAGTATTTT. Translated: CASSQTGGGPSEDTQYF.

This clonotype was recorded many times. This chain links TRBV5-1 with TRBJ2-7, with a weak D call TRBD2 (5 bases). The CDR3 sequence is 14 residues long. Trimming stripped 0 bases from V and 3 bases from J, with 10 bases between. From germline, CDR1 is SGHRS and CDR2 YFSETQ. For the CDR3, the DNA is TGCGCCAGCAGCTTGGGTCGGGAAGGCTACGAGCAGTACTTC. Encoded protein: CASSLGREGYEQYF.

This clonotype was counted between two and nine times. The chain couples TRBV20-1 to TRBJ2-7; tentative D call: TRBD1 (6 bases). Germline CDR1 DFQATT, CDR2 SNEGSKA (reference sequence). The CDR3 contains 13 residues. Trimming shortened V by 6 bases and J by 6 bases, and 18 bases separated the two germline ends. CDR3: CSARLGQGSEQYF. The CDR3 DNA reads as TGCAGTGCCCGGCTTGGGCAGGGGAGCGAGCAGTACTTC.

V gene TRBV20-1 combines with J gene TRBJ2-5; D unclear. The CDR3 spans 14 residues. The V gene lost 1 base and the J gene lost 5 bases, with 14 bases spanning the gap. CDR1 DFQATT and CDR2 SNEGSKA come from the germline V gene (reference sequence). The chain's CDR3 is CSARGPVGRETQYF. CDR3 nucleotide sequence: TGCAGTGCTAGAGGTCCGGTCGGTCGGGAGACCCAGTACTTC.

A few counts support this clonotype. This chain joins TRBV5-1 and TRBJ2-5; 14 bases map to TRBD2. Germline V lookup: CDR1 SGHRS, CDR2 YFSETQ. The CDR3 is 16 amino acids. The trim removed 4 bases at V and 7 bases at J, leaving 9 bases unmatched. CDR3 in DNA: TGCGCCAGCAGCCAGACTAGCGGGGGGGCCAACGTGACCCAGTACTTC. Amino acid sequence: CASSQTSGGANVTQYF.

The chain combines TRBV5-1 with TRBJ2-1; 7 bases align to TRBD1. The CDR3 consists of 14 residues. Per the germline V gene, CDR1 is SGHRS and CDR2 is YFSETQ. V lost 4 bases to trimming and J lost 7 bases; unmatched junction nucleotides: 8. CDR3 sequence reads: CASSHQMTGNEQFF. The DNA for the CDR3 is TGCGCCAGCAGCCACCAAATGACAGGGAATGAGCAGTTCTTC.

This clonotype was seen only a few times. The chain uses TRBV6-5 and TRBJ2-7; TRBD2 agrees at 7 bases. CDR3 size: 13 residues. CDR1 and CDR2 from the germline V gene are MNHEY and SVGAGI. Trimming removed 0 bases from V and 7 bases from J; junction bases left unmatched: 3. The CDR3 protein is CASSYSFSGEQYF. The CDR3 region has the DNA TGTGCCAGCAGTTACTCATTTAGCGGGGAGCAGTACTTC.

This sequence joins TRBV7-2 and TRBJ2-7; no clear D. Germline CDR1 reads SGHTA; CDR2 reads FQGNSA. Trimming removed 1 base from V and 3 bases from J, with 13 bases in between. The CDR3 extends over 15 amino acids. In DNA, the CDR3 is TGTGCCAGCAGCTTAGTACGCCAGGCAAACTACGAGCAGTACTTC. Protein product: CASSLVRQANYEQYF.

This clonotype was counted ten times or more. V gene TRBV24-1 combines with J gene TRBJ2-1, with unresolved D. V lost 5 bases and J lost 6, with 7 bases in between. The CDR3 has 12 amino acids. Germline CDR1 and CDR2: KGHDR and SFDVKD. The CDR3 spells CATSGYGNEQFF. The CDR3 DNA reads as TGTGCCACCAGTGGATACGGCAATGAGCAGTTCTTC.

The chain couples TRBV15 to TRBJ2-5; 9 bases agree with TRBD1. Germline V gene sequence: CDR1 LNHNV, CDR2 YYDKDF (reference sequence). V lost 3 bases, J lost 2 bases, and 13 bases stayed unmatched. The CDR3 totals 18 residues. The CDR3 DNA is TGTGCCACCAGCAGCATTCCGGGGACAGGGATTAGACAAGAGACCCAGTACTTC. This translates into CATSSIPGTGIRQETQYF.

This clonotype occurred a few times. The chain has TRBV10-3 and TRBJ2-3; no definite D call. There are 13 residues in the CDR3. Germline CDR1 ENHRY, CDR2 SYGVKD. V was shortened by 5 bases and J by 1 base, with 7 bases between the two germline ends. The CDR3 coding sequence is TGTGCCATCAGTAAGACTCGCACAGATACGCAGTATTTT. Protein sequence: CAISKTRTDTQYF.

V and J are TRBV6-5 and TRBJ2-1; D is perhaps TRBD2 (5 bases). This CDR3 contains 13 residues. V was cut by 6 bases and J by 4 bases, with 10 bases left in between. The germline V gene encodes CDR1 MNHEY and CDR2 SVGAGI. CDR3 in DNA: TGTGCCAGCAGACTGAGGGAATACAATGAGCAGTTCTTC. This translates into CASRLREYNEQFF.

This clonotype was detected only a few times. The CDR3: CASSSSPRGLYEQYF. In nucleotides, the CDR3 is TGTGCCAGCAGTTCATCCCCCAGGGGGCTTTACGAGCAGTACTTC. V gene TRBV28 combines with J gene TRBJ2-7, with 8 bases lining up with TRBD1. The CDR3 contains 15 residues. V lost 4 bases, J lost 4 bases, and 9 bases stayed unmatched. Looked up from germline, CDR1 is MDHEN and CDR2 is SYDVKM.

The table lists this clonotype with a few counts. The genes are TRBV10-2 and TRBJ2-5; 7 bases line up with TRBD2. From germline, CDR1 is WSHSY and CDR2 SAAADI. V trimming: 6 bases; J trimming: 5 bases; junction bases outside the gene matches: 12. The CDR3 length is 15 residues. This CDR3 reads CASSPGLVSMETQYF. In nucleotides, the CDR3 is TGCGCCAGCAGCCCAGGACTAGTCAGTATGGAGACCCAGTACTTC.

This clonotype was counted only a few times. The chain joins TRBV19 to TRBJ2-3; no clear D. V was cut by 8 bases and J by 2 bases, with 5 bases left in between. Per the germline V gene, CDR1 is LNHDA and CDR2 is SQIVND (reference sequence). CDR3 length: 11 amino acids. The CDR3 protein is CASLLTDTQYF. The CDR3 DNA reads TGTGCCAGTCTGCTCACAGATACGCAGTATTTT.

The chain is built from TRBV10-3 and TRBJ1-2; a possible D gene is TRBD1 (5 bases). Trimming pared 3 bases from V and 2 bases from J, leaving 7 bases between. Germline CDR1 is ENHRY and CDR2 is SYGVKD. The CDR3 covers 13 residues. For the CDR3, the DNA is TGTGCCATCAGTGATCAGGGCAACTATGGCTACACCTTC. Protein: CAISDQGNYGYTF.

This clonotype was detected ten times or more. V usage is TRBV20-1 and J usage is TRBJ2-2; D remains unclear. CDR1 and CDR2 from the germline V gene are DFQATT and SNEGSKA (reference sequence). Trimming stripped 1 base from V and 0 bases from J, with 9 bases between. There are 15 residues in the CDR3. The chain's CDR3 is CSARAWESNTGELFF. CDR3 nucleotide sequence: TGCAGTGCTAGAGCCTGGGAATCGAACACCGGGGAGCTGTTTTTT.

This clonotype was observed at least ten times. The chain employs TRBV11-2 and TRBJ2-3; 10 bases agree with TRBD1. There are 15 residues in the CDR3. V shed 4 bases and J 1 base; nucleotides not matched to a gene: 2. CDR1 and CDR2 (germline): SGHAT, FQNNGV. The DNA for the CDR3 is TGTGCCAGCAGCTCCGGGACAGGGGGCACAGATACGCAGTATTTT. Amino acids: CASSSGTGGTDTQYF. Full variable domain (outside the CDR3, taken from reference TRBV11-2 and TRBJ2-3): EAGVAQSPRYKIIEKRQSVAFWCNPISGHATLYWYQQILGQGPKLLIQFQNNGVVDDSQLPKDRFSAERLKGVDSTLKIQPAKLEDSAVYLCASSSGTGGTDTQYFGPGTRLTVL.

There are many counts of this clonotype. J is TRBJ2-2 and V is TRBV4-2; D is unresolved. Trimming took off 0 bases at V and 4 bases at J, with 9 bases between the two ends. This CDR3 is built from 15 residues. From germline, CDR1 is LGHNA and CDR2 YNFKEQ. CDR3 nucleotide sequence: TGTGCCAGCAGCCAAGATCGGGTAGCCACCGGGGAGCTGTTTTTT. Translation: CASSQDRVATGELFF.

Ten or more counts support this clonotype. J is TRBJ2-1 and V is TRBV11-2; possibly TRBD2 for D (5 bases). The CDR3 spans 15 residues. Trimming removed 5 bases at V and 8 bases at J, with 19 bases between. CDR1 and CDR2 (germline): SGHAT, FQNNGV. The CDR3 nucleotides are TGTGCCAGCAGCCGTAGAATACCCCCCGGGGATGAGCAGTTCTTC. It specifies CASSRRIPPGDEQFF.

This clonotype has only a few counts. This chain uses TRBV7-3 with TRBJ2-3; weak D call: TRBD1 (6 bases). The CDR3 extends over 15 amino acids. Per germline, CDR1 SGHTA and CDR2 FQGTGA. V lost 5 bases and J 1 base, leaving 13 bases between the germline ends. As DNA, the CDR3 is TGTGCCAGCAGCCCCGGGACACCTCGCACAGATACGCAGTATTTT. Encoded protein: CASSPGTPRTDTQYF. Combining the CDR3 with reference TRBV7-3 and TRBJ2-3 gives the whole variable domain GAGVSQTPSNKVTEKGKYVELRCDPISGHTALYWYRQSLGQGPEFLIYFQGTGAADDSGLPNDRFFAVRPEGSVSTLKIQRTERGDSAVYLCASSPGTPRTDTQYFGPGTRLTVL.

In its sample, this clonotype was seen a few times. This chain joins TRBV15 and TRBJ1-5, with 7 bases identical to TRBD1. Germline V gene sequence: CDR1 LNHNV, CDR2 YYDKDF (reference sequence). The CDR3 totals 17 residues. After removal of 4 bases from V and 2 bases from J, the junction contained 11 bases not matched to a gene. The chain's CDR3 is CATSIGFTGEGNQPQHF. The CDR3, as DNA: TGTGCCACCAGCATCGGATTTACAGGGGAAGGCAATCAGCCCCAGCATTTT. The whole variable domain, remainder taken from reference TRBV15 and TRBJ1-5, is DAMVIQNPRYQVTQFGKPVTLSCSQTLNHNVMYWYQQKSSQAPKLLFHYYDKDFNNEADTPDNFQSRRPNTSFCFLDIRSPGLGDTAMYLCATSIGFTGEGNQPQHFGDGTRLSIL.

The V and J genes are TRBV6-8 and TRBJ2-7; unclear D gene. The CDR3 consists of 10 residues. Germline V gives CDR1 MNHGY, CDR2 SAAAGT. Trimming left V 8 bases short and J 3 bases short, with 5 bases between. The CDR3, as DNA: TGTGCCAGCGAAAGCTACGAGCAGTACGTC. Amino acid sequence: CASESYEQYV.

V usage is TRBV7-9 and J usage is TRBJ2-7; 9 positions match TRBD1. This CDR3 is 16 amino acids long. V was pared by 5 bases and J by 2 bases, with 10 bases of the junction left unmatched. Germline CDR1 reads SEHNR; CDR2 reads FQNEAQ (reference sequence). As DNA, the CDR3 is TGTGCCAGCAGCCATTCACCGGGACAGGGACCCTACGAGCAGTACTTC. Its translation is CASSHSPGQGPYEQYF.

This clonotype has a handful of counts. The chain combines TRBV6-5 with TRBJ2-1; D is possibly TRBD1 or TRBD2 (6 bases each). Germline CDR1 and CDR2: MNHEY and SVGAGI. CDR3 length: 14 amino acids. Trimming took off 8 bases at V and 7 bases at J, with 18 bases between the two ends. In DNA form, the CDR3 reads TGTGCCAGCTGCGGAGGGGGGTCGTTGAATGAGCAGTTCTTC. The encoded protein is CASCGGGSLNEQFF.

The table lists this clonotype with a few counts. This sequence joins TRBV29-1 and TRBJ1-2; D may be TRBD1 (6 bases). Trimming removed 7 bases from V and 4 bases from J, with 16 bases in between. Germline V gene lookup returns CDR1 SQVTM and CDR2 ANQGSEA. CDR3 length: 13 residues. Here the CDR3 DNA reads TGCAGCGGCCTCACAGGGCTCCCCTATGGCTACACCTTC. Translated: CSGLTGLPYGYTF.